This TCR beta chain is from a study of cytomegalovirus exposure and HLA in healthy donors. Overall study findings and caveats: There were 160 or so TCR beta chains listed as cytomegalovirus-associated. As immune exposure information, only CMV serostatus was available.

Concerning this clone: What it recognizes is unknown.

It was with 60 Vbeta and 13 Jbeta primers that the PCR ran. Generated by immunoSEQ multiplex PCR, the TCRdb table keeps only in-frame clones and is missing some. The sample lists approximately 190,000 clones, around 87% occurring once. CDR1 and CDR2 from the germline V gene are SQVTM and ANQGSEA. This CDR3 spans 13 amino acids. Trimming removed 4 bases from V and 5 bases from J, with 11 bases in between. What was sequenced was PBMCs. The chain joins TRBV29-1 to TRBJ2-2; TRBD2 might be the D (5 bases). The TCR was taken from a young man in good health and CMV-seronegative. The CDR3 coding sequence is TGCAGCGTTGTTTGGAGGAGTACCGGGGAGCTGTTTTTT. It codes for CSVVWRSTGELFF.